This passage covers 6 T cell receptor beta chains from one sample sequenced in a study of blood T cell repertoires in COVID-19. Profiling relied on immunoSEQ multiplex PCR, and the TCRdb table lists in-frame clones only, not all of them. The sample lists roughly 240,000 clones, roughly 86% occurring once. Sequencing used peripheral blood. Receptors originate from a woman in her fifties or sixties who had recovered from COVID-19.

V usage is TRBV7-6 and J usage is TRBJ1-1, with D possibly TRBD1 on 5 matching bases. Germline V gene lookup returns CDR1 SGHVS and CDR2 FNYEAQ. The CDR3 runs 17 residues. Between the trimmed V and J ends, which lost 5 bases and 0 bases, there was a span of 19 bases. In DNA, the CDR3 is TGTGCCAGCAGCCCAGCGGGGCGGGGACCGATGAACACTGAAGCTTTCTTT. Its protein product is CASSPAGRGPMNTEAFF.

This clone was picked up one time. At one end the junction does not follow the germline gene, possibly because of a read error. The chain has TRBV5-1 and TRBJ2-5; 10 bases map to TRBD2. The germline V gene has CDR1 SGHRS and CDR2 YFSETQ. The CDR3 covers 14 residues. The CDR3 reads CASSFGSGGVPSNF. Written as DNA, the CDR3 is TGCGCCAGCAGCTTTGGAAGCGGGGGGGTCCCTTCGAACTTC.

The chain uses TRBV10-3 and TRBJ2-3; tentatively, D is TRBD1 (5 bases). CDR1 is ENHRY and CDR2 is SYGVKD in the germline V gene. Trimming removed 8 bases at V and 0 bases at J, with 15 bases between. This CDR3 is built from 15 residues. The CDR3 loop reads CAISRQLLSTDTQYF. In DNA form, the CDR3 reads TGTGCCATCTCCCGACAGCTCCTTAGCACAGATACGCAGTATTTT.

The rearrangement uses TRBV19 and TRBJ1-2, with no clear D. The CDR3 is 12 amino acids. The germline V gene encodes CDR1 LNHDA and CDR2 SQIVND (reference sequence). V lost 4 bases and J lost 4, with 7 bases in between. The CDR3 loop reads CASSSRVYGYTF. In nucleotides, the CDR3 is TGTGCCAGTAGTAGCCGCGTCTATGGCTACACCTTC.

This chain uses TRBV2 with TRBJ1-2; D is unclear. The CDR3 length is 13 residues. Germline V gene sequence: CDR1 SNHLY, CDR2 FYNNEI. V lost 2 bases and J 5 bases, leaving 9 bases between the germline ends. The CDR3 region has the DNA TGTGCCAGCAGTGAATCAGATATTTATGGCTACACCTTC. Translating it yields CASSESDIYGYTF.

The chain employs TRBV5-1 and TRBJ2-3; no firm D call. The V gene lost 4 bases and the J gene lost 2 bases, with 11 bases spanning the gap. The CDR3 has 14 amino acids. Per the germline V gene, CDR1 is SGHRS and CDR2 is YFSETQ. DNA of the CDR3: TGCGCCAGCAGCCCTTCTAGTTACACAGATACGCAGTATTTT. Its translation: CASSPSSYTDTQYF.